This entry describes one TCR beta chain. Its antigen target is currently unknown. A much larger clone differs by one base, so this may be a read error. The sample originates from a study of T-cell reconstitution after alpha-beta-depleted transplantation in children (dated by TCRdb to 2016 to 2018). Looking at the study overall: T-cell immune reconstitution after TCRalphabeta/CD19-depleted allogeneic hematopoietic cell transplantation in children was quantitatively tracked in the study by means of TCR repertoire profiling.

CDR1 and CDR2 are drawn from the germline V gene (reference sequence): LNHNV, YYDKDF. Spanning cysteine to phenylalanine, the CDR3 consists of 14 amino acids. CDR3 DNA is the only sequence kept; it has 42 bases, read in frame from the first base. Library generation was performed with PCR. TCRdb shows the sequencer as Illumina HiSeq 2500. TCR libraries were prepared with molecular barcoding, using unique molecular identifiers to normalize TCRbeta repertoire quantification. TCRdb handled the public reads itself, with Q25 trimming in fastp and clone calling in MiXCR, and kept productive beta chains. CDR3 protein sequences are deduplicated, and each keeps its most common genes and DNA. The sample records about 610,000 distinct CDR3 sequences, roughly a tenth of which are singletons. Of the sample, about 4.2% is held by the ten largest clones.

Rearrangement joined TRBV15 to TRBJ2-3, with a tentative D call of TRBD1 or TRBD2, each matching 5 bases. The clonotype comes from a human donor who donated a stem cell graft to a child with acute myeloid leukemia. The specimen was PBMCs from the stem cell graft donor, collected from the stem cell graft. The DNA sequence follows: TGTGCCACCAGTCAGGGACCCGACACATATACGCAGTATTTT. It translates as CATSQGPDTYTQYF.